The clone carrying this T cell receptor beta chain was picked up many times. Its specificity is not known. Researchers took RNA transcripts and amplified the TCR beta CDR3 regions from them. The HTBI primer set drove a first-round RT-PCR of the TCR CDR3. Each CDR3 protein is one row after TCRdb ran MiXCR on the multiplex PCR reads. The repertoire consists of about 350,000 distinct CDR3 sequences, with 15% to 20% occurring once and the leading ten covering around 15%. The junction had 7 bases not matched to a gene; V was cut back by 7 bases and J by 2 bases. Germline values: CDR1 SGHTA, CDR2 FQGNSA. The CDR3 runs to 14 residues. This sample stems from a study of T cells in Graves' hyperthyroidism and ophthalmopathy. General study findings and limits: A model built on 13 V-J features separated ophthalmopathy from stable hyperthyroidism.

The receptor comes from a woman between 35 and 50 years old with Graves' ophthalmopathy. The sequenced sample was blood. V is TRBV7-2 and J is TRBJ2-7; 8 bases fit TRBD2. The CDR3 here is CASIHSGGPYEQYF. The CDR3 DNA reads TGTGCCAGCATACACTCGGGAGGGCCCTACGAGCAGTACTTC.